This T cell receptor (beta chain) was captured in a study of PD-1 blockade in classical Hodgkin lymphoma. General observations from the study: When set against healthy donors, newly diagnosed patients were reported to show lower baseline TCR diversity.

Germline V gene data show CDR1 as MNHEY and CDR2 as SMNVEV (reference sequence). The length of the CDR3 is 14 residues. With 5 bases clipped from V and 15 bases from J, the junction kept 10 bases outside the gene matches. Clones were sequenced by immunoSEQ multiplex PCR, and TCRdb holds only the in-frame ones, with some missing. This sample has about 10,000 clones, with approximately 82% found just once. This clone was seen just once. The antigen remains unidentified. In every patient, relapse followed autologous stem cell transplantation, while exposure to brentuximab vedotin differed. The receptor comes from a human donor with classical Hodgkin lymphoma. The rearrangement uses TRBV27 and TRBJ2-1, with 13 bases that match TRBD2. Here the sequenced sample was peripheral blood mononuclear cells (PBMCs), taken before the second cycle of nivolumab. Here the CDR3 reads CASSALGLAGAPFF. The CDR3 DNA sequence: TGTGCCAGCAGTGCACTCGGACTAGCGGGAGCTCCGTTCTTC.